Shown below are 28 T cell receptor beta chains from a single sample sequenced in a study of Ad26.COV2.S vaccination and SARS-CoV-2 variants. Measured with immunoSEQ multiplex PCR; TCRdb has only the in-frame clones, and not every one. The sample contains more than 300,000 clones, roughly 80% of which appear only once. The treatment was: some 19 received Ad26.COV2.S at low or high dose, single or two shots; about 5 received placebo; per-sample allocation not given. Day 63 after the first injection of vaccine or placebo was the sampling time. Sequencing was performed on peripheral blood, taken in a trial of Ad26.COV2.S vaccine versus placebo. These receptors originate from a person aged 18-60 years who received the Ad26.COV2.S COVID-19 vaccine or a placebo.

V and J are TRBV27 and TRBJ1-2; 7 bases map to TRBD1. After removal of 6 bases from V and 4 bases from J, the junction contained 8 bases not matched to a gene. CDR3 length: 14 amino acids. Germline V gene sequence: CDR1 MNHEY, CDR2 SMNVEV (reference sequence). The DNA of the CDR3 is TGTGCCAGCAGGGACAGTGGACAGGTCTATGGCTACACCTTC. Protein sequence: CASRDSGQVYGYTF.

V and J are TRBV19 and TRBJ1-1; a possible D gene is TRBD1 (6 bases). V was shortened by 0 bases and J by 4 bases, with 15 bases between the two germline ends. The CDR3 runs 16 residues. Germline V gene lookup returns CDR1 LNHDA and CDR2 SQIVND (reference sequence). CDR3 nucleotides: TGTGCCAGTAGTATAGATCTTACAGGGTTGGGCACTGAAGCTTTCTTT. It translates to CASSIDLTGLGTEAFF. Combining the CDR3 with reference TRBV19 and TRBJ1-1 gives the whole variable domain DGGITQSPKYLFRKEGQNVTLSCEQNLNHDAMYWYRQDPGQGLRLIYYSQIVNDFQKGDIAEGYSVSREKKESFPLTVTSAQKNPTAFYLCASSIDLTGLGTEAFFGQGTRLTVV.

The chain employs TRBV5-6 and TRBJ1-5, with D maybe TRBD1 (5 bases). The CDR3 contains 17 residues. V shed 4 bases and J shed 5 bases, with 22 bases lying between them. Germline CDR1 is SGHDT and CDR2 is YYEEEE. CDR3 sequence: CASSAWVGAGIDQPQHF. CDR3 coding DNA: TGTGCCAGCAGCGCATGGGTAGGGGCAGGGATTGATCAGCCCCAGCATTTT.

The J gene is TRBJ2-3, the V gene TRBV12-2; no DNA check was done on the table's D call, TRBD1. TRBV12-2 is designated a pseudogene. The CDR3 consists of 16 residues. The CDR3 region has the DNA TGTGCAAGTCGCTACCCGGGGACAAAAGAGGCAGATACGCAGTATTTT. Translating it yields CASRYPGTKEADTQYF.

This clone has a handful of counts. The chain joins TRBV7-9 to TRBJ1-1; D is unclear. Germline CDR1 is SEHNR and CDR2 is FQNEAQ (reference sequence). The CDR3 spans 14 residues. Deletions cut 2 bases from V and 4 bases from J, with 11 bases between. The CDR3 region is CASSLNGIFTEAFF. CDR3 DNA: TGTGCCAGCAGCTTAAACGGAATCTTCACTGAAGCTTTCTTT. The whole variable domain, remainder taken from reference TRBV7-9 and TRBJ1-1, is DTGVSQNPRHKITKRGQNVTFRCDPISEHNRLYWYRQTLGQGPEFLTYFQNEAQLEKSRLLSDRFSAERPKGSFSTLEIQRTEQGDSAMYLCASSLNGIFTEAFFGQGTRLTVV.

V and J are TRBV7-8 and TRBJ1-2; maybe TRBD1 (5 bases). The CDR3 spans 13 residues. The ends were cut back, 8 bases at V and 4 bases at J, with 14 bases in the middle. Germline CDR1 reads SGHVS; CDR2 reads FQNEAQ. For the CDR3, the DNA is TGTGCCAGCGCTCGTAGGGGTGGCTATGGCTACACCTTC. It specifies CASARRGGYGYTF.

V gene TRBV5-5 combines with J gene TRBJ2-2, with D uncertain. V was cut by 4 bases and J by 8 bases, with 15 bases left in between. Germline CDR1 is SGHKS and CDR2 is YYEKEE (reference sequence). The CDR3 contains 14 residues. In DNA form, the CDR3 reads TGTGCCAGCAGCCAATTCGGTGTGGTGGGGGAGCTGTTTTTT. Protein: CASSQFGVVGELFF.

The chain carries TRBV11-2 and TRBJ2-1, with D perhaps matching TRBD2 (6 bases). The germline gives CDR1 SGHAT, CDR2 FQNNGV. The V end was cut by 2 bases, the J end by 6 bases, with 14 bases between. This CDR3 comprises 15 residues. The chain's CDR3 is CASSLIRGTPNEQFF. The CDR3 coding sequence is TGTGCCAGCAGCTTAATCCGCGGGACCCCCAATGAGCAGTTCTTC.

This chain uses TRBV25-1 with TRBJ2-2; D is uncertain. The germline gives CDR1 MGHDK, CDR2 SYGVNS. The ends were cut back, 2 bases at V and 1 base at J, with 5 bases in the middle. The CDR3 has 14 amino acids. CDR3 nucleotide sequence: TGTGCCAGCAGTGAAATGTTGAACACCGGGGAGCTGTTTTTT. It is translated as CASSEMLNTGELFF.

For the CDR3, the DNA is TGCGCCAGCAGCCAAGTAAACCCGGGGGATGAAAAACTGTTTTTT. Its protein product is CASSQVNPGDEKLFF. The J gene is TRBJ1-4, the V gene TRBV5-1, with D perhaps TRBD1 (5 bases). The V end lost 4 bases, the J end lost 6 bases, and 16 bases lay between the germline ends. Germline V gives CDR1 SGHRS, CDR2 YFSETQ. CDR3 length: 15 residues.

This chain uses TRBV28 with TRBJ1-6, with a tentative D call TRBD1 (6 bases). CDR3 length: 15 residues. The V gene's germline CDR1 is MDHEN and CDR2 SYDVKM. The V end was cut by 6 bases, the J end by 6 bases, with 15 bases between. In nucleotides, the CDR3 is TGTGCCAGCAGGACTGGGGGGCCGGTTAATTCACCCCTCCACTTT. Its translation: CASRTGGPVNSPLHF.

This sequence joins TRBV3-1 (or the pseudogene TRBV3-2) and TRBJ1-5, with D tentatively TRBD1 (5 bases). The V gene lost 3 bases and the J gene lost 3 bases, with 9 bases spanning the gap. Germline V gene sequence: CDR1 LGHDT, CDR2 YNNKEL (reference sequence). This CDR3 is 14 amino acids long. CDR3 DNA: TGTGCCAGCAGCCAGACAGTTTCCAATCAGCCCCAGCATTTT. Protein sequence: CASSQTVSNQPQHF.

This clone has more than one count but fewer than ten. The chain is built from TRBV2 and TRBJ1-5; no definite D call. CDR1 is SNHLY, CDR2 FYNNEI, per germline. Trimming stripped 1 base from V and 5 bases from J, with 9 bases between. The CDR3 covers 14 residues. The CDR3 region has the DNA TGTGCCAGCAGTGAAGGGGAGGCTTATCAGCCCCAGCATTTT. This sequence encodes CASSEGEAYQPQHF.

As DNA, the CDR3 is TGTGCCAGCAGCGTAGCTCATAGTCCCGAGGGCAACATTCAGTACTTC. As protein: CASSVAHSPEGNIQYF. The chain employs TRBV9 and TRBJ2-4, with D possibly being TRBD2 (5 bases). Trimming removed 0 bases from V and 7 bases from J, with 17 bases in between. CDR1 is SGDLS, CDR2 YYNGEE, per germline. The CDR3 has 16 amino acids.

The chain is built from TRBV11-3 and TRBJ2-7; tentatively, D is TRBD1 (6 bases). The germline V gene encodes CDR1 SGHNT and CDR2 YENEEA. This CDR3 region has 13 residues. Trimming left V 6 bases short and J 9 bases short, with 18 bases between. CDR3 coding DNA: TGTGCCAGCAGTCTCGCCGGGACATCCGGGCAGTACTTC. Its protein is CASSLAGTSGQYF.

This clone came up once. The rearrangement links TRBV6-5 to TRBJ1-2, with D possibly matching TRBD1 (6 bases). Germline CDR1 reads MNHEY; CDR2 reads SVGAGI. The CDR3 has 13 residues. V dropped 5 bases and J dropped 4 bases, with 11 bases sitting between them. The CDR3 DNA reads as TGTGCCAGCAGTCCGGACAGTCGCTATGGCTACACCTTC. Translation: CASSPDSRYGYTF.

The chain links TRBV27 to TRBJ1-1, with no clear D. This CDR3 region has 15 residues. CDR1 and CDR2 (germline): MNHEY, SMNVEV (reference sequence). Trimming pared 5 bases from V and 3 bases from J, leaving 16 bases between. The CDR3 sequence is CASSRYITGDTEAFF. The CDR3 DNA is TGTGCCAGCAGTCGATACATAACTGGGGACACTGAAGCTTTCTTT.

The chain carries TRBV9 and TRBJ2-3; 8 nucleotides align to TRBD1. The CDR3 extends over 14 amino acids. Germline CDR1 is SGDLS and CDR2 is YYNGEE. The V gene end was trimmed by 4 bases and the J gene end by 3 bases; junction bases not matched to a gene: 4. This CDR3 reads CASSPGQGTDTQYF. CDR3 sequence (DNA): TGTGCCAGCAGCCCTGGACAGGGAACAGATACGCAGTATTTT.

The V gene is TRBV28, the J gene TRBJ2-1; 10 bases line up with TRBD1. The CDR3 totals 16 residues. After removal of 6 bases from V and 3 bases from J, the junction contained 8 bases not matched to a gene. Germline lookup yields CDR1 MDHEN and CDR2 SYDVKM. The CDR3 region is CASSPTGDRGYNEQFF. DNA of the CDR3: TGTGCCAGCAGCCCCACGGGGGACAGGGGCTACAATGAGCAGTTCTTC.

The count of this clone is one. The chain employs TRBV3-1 (or the pseudogene TRBV3-2) and TRBJ1-4; D call uncertain. Germline CDR1 and CDR2: LGHDT and YNNKEL (reference sequence). This CDR3 has 15 residues. The V end lost 3 bases, the J end lost 1 base, and 9 bases lay between the germline ends. CDR3 sequence: CASSHPARTNEKLFF. The CDR3 coding sequence is TGTGCCAGCAGCCACCCGGCCCGAACTAATGAAAAACTGTTTTTT.

The chain combines TRBV6-6 with TRBJ1-6; D gene unclear. In germline, CDR1 is MNHNY, CDR2 SVGAGI (reference sequence). Trimming removed 6 bases from V and 0 bases from J, with 6 bases in between. The CDR3 runs to 14 residues. CDR3 nucleotides: TGTGCCAGCAGCGCCAGCTCCTATAATTCACCCCTCCACTTT. This codes for CASSASSYNSPLHF.

The chain has TRBV6-4 and TRBJ1-4, with D perhaps matching TRBD1 (5 bases). CDR3 length: 12 amino acids. With 2 bases removed from V and 14 bases from J, the gap between germline ends came to 12 bases. CDR1 is MRHNA, CDR2 SNTAGT, per germline. In DNA form, the CDR3 reads TGTGCCAGCAGTGACACTGGAGGACACCTGTTTTTT. This codes for CASSDTGGHLFF.

This sequence joins TRBV19 and TRBJ2-5; perhaps TRBD1 as D (6 bases). Germline V gene data show CDR1 as LNHDA and CDR2 as SQIVND (reference sequence). This CDR3 spans 12 amino acids. Trimming shortened V by 7 bases and J by 5 bases, and 11 bases separated the two germline ends. In DNA, the CDR3 is TGTGCCAGTAACAGGGTCGGGGAGACCCAGTACTTC. Amino acid sequence: CASNRVGETQYF.

The V call is TRBV5-6, the J call TRBJ1-1, with a possible D match to TRBD1 (5 bases). The CDR3 totals 16 residues. The V end was cut by 6 bases, the J end by 0 bases, with 18 bases between. From germline, CDR1 is SGHDT and CDR2 YYEEEE. CDR3 DNA sequence: TGTGCCAGCATGTCCGTACAGGAACTATTGAACACTGAAGCTTTCTTT. It translates to CASMSVQELLNTEAFF.

This rearrangement joins TRBV5-5 to TRBJ2-7, with 7 bases matching TRBD1. The junction had 7 bases not matched to a gene; V was cut back by 2 bases and J by 2 bases. CDR1 is SGHKS and CDR2 is YYEKEE in the germline V gene (reference sequence). There are 15 residues in the CDR3. In DNA, the CDR3 is TGTGCCAGCAGCTTTGAACAGGGGCGAACCTACGAGCAGTACTTC. Its translation is CASSFEQGRTYEQYF.

The genes are TRBV28 and TRBJ1-1; D perhaps matches TRBD1 (5 bases). CDR1 is MDHEN, CDR2 SYDVKM, per germline. Trimming removed 3 bases from V and 2 bases from J, with 10 bases in between. This CDR3 comprises 14 residues. CDR3 nucleotides: TGTGCCAGCAGTTTCAAGGGGTCAAACACTGAAGCTTTCTTT. Amino acids: CASSFKGSNTEAFF. Drawing the rest from reference TRBV28 and TRBJ1-1, the complete variable domain is DVKVTQSSRYLVKRTGEKVFLECVQDMDHENMFWYRQDPGLGLRLIYFSYDVKMKEKGDIPEGYSVSREKKERFSLILESASTNQTSMYLCASSFKGSNTEAFFGQGTRLTVV.

The J gene is TRBJ2-5, the V gene TRBV27; 10 nucleotides align to TRBD1. CDR1 and CDR2 (germline): MNHEY, SMNVEV (reference sequence). Trimming took 5 bases from V and 4 from J; bases not matched to a gene: 4. The CDR3 runs to 14 residues. The CDR3 sequence is CASSPWDRGETQYF. The CDR3 nucleotides read TGTGCCAGCAGTCCGTGGGACAGGGGAGAGACCCAGTACTTC.

The V gene is TRBV5-4, the J gene TRBJ1-1; D gene ambiguous. In germline, CDR1 is SGHNT, CDR2 YYREEE (reference sequence). V was cut by 4 bases and J by 0 bases, with 7 bases left in between. There are 13 residues in the CDR3. CDR3 sequence (DNA): TGTGCCAGCAGCCAACTCCTGAACACTGAAGCTTTCTTT. Translation: CASSQLLNTEAFF.